The sequence of this TCR beta chain was determined in a study of T cell repertoires in cytomegalovirus infection. Background on the study: Public TCR beta signatures were indicative of both CMV infection and a matching HLA type.

This clonotype was seen repeatedly, ten times or more. Its antigen remains unknown. General study points: People with CMV and the relevant HLA were identified by cumulative public TCR beta family frequency. In two of eight donors, the top clonotype was HLA-C-restricted CMV-specific.

TCRdb re-derived calls from the reads in MiXCR, one entry per CDR3 protein. The table shows under 350,000 distinct CDR3 sequences, with about 9.1% occurring only once. Sequenced input: PBMCs. The receptor's source is a human donor in good health (CMV status not recorded). Some clones in this sample may be carry-over from other donors' samples.

The CDR3 here is CASSFRTGANYGYTF. The DNA for the CDR3 is TGTGCCAGCAGTTTTAGGACAGGGGCTAACTATGGCTACACCTTC. The rearrangement joins TRBV28 to TRBJ1-2; 9 bases fit TRBD1. Trimming took 3 bases from V and 0 from J; bases not matched to a gene: 2. The CDR3 is 15 residues long. CDR1 and CDR2 (germline): MDHEN, SYDVKM.